This entry lists 18 T cell receptor beta chains sequenced from one sample in a study of blood T cell repertoires in COVID-19. The table came from immunoSEQ multiplex PCR; TCRdb's copy has only in-frame clones and leaves some out. The sample yields 85,000 to 110,000 clones, almost 90% seen once. The specimen sequenced was peripheral blood. These receptors came from a human donor in a cohort sampled during active COVID-19.

This chain joins TRBV29-1 and TRBJ1-2, with D perhaps TRBD1 (6 bases). CDR1 is SQVTM, CDR2 ANQGSEA, per germline. Between the trimmed V and J ends, which lost 3 bases and 0 bases, there was a span of 11 bases. This CDR3 region has 14 residues. The CDR3 loop is CSVDMDSSNYGYTF. In nucleotides, the CDR3 is TGCAGCGTTGACATGGACAGCTCTAACTATGGCTACACCTTC.

This clone was counted once. The chain carries TRBV5-8 and TRBJ2-5; D is perhaps TRBD2 (5 bases). The CDR3 sequence is 14 residues long. Trimming stripped 0 bases from V and 2 bases from J, with 8 bases between. Per the germline V gene, CDR1 is SGHTS and CDR2 is YDEGEE. CDR3 sequence reads: CASSLVAPQETQYF. The CDR3, as DNA: TGTGCCAGCAGCTTGGTAGCGCCGCAAGAGACCCAGTACTTC.

The chain links TRBV4-1 to TRBJ2-1, with D possibly being TRBD1 (5 bases). The CDR3 is 14 amino acids. V was pared by 1 base and J by 6 bases, with 10 bases between. Germline assignment: CDR1 MGHRA and CDR2 YSYEKL. The DNA for the CDR3 is TGCGCCAGCAGCCAAGGGGCCAGGGCCAATGAGCAGTTCTTC. It translates to CASSQGARANEQFF.

This clone is a singleton in its sample. The chain has TRBV7-9 and TRBJ2-5; 9 nucleotides align to TRBD2. Germline CDR1 SEHNR, CDR2 FQNEAQ (reference sequence). The length of the CDR3 is 18 residues. With V trimmed by 1 base and J by 5 bases, 14 bases remained unmatched. CDR3 nucleotides: TGTGCCAGCAGCTTAGGATCGGTAGCGGGAGCTTCTCGGGAGACCCAGTACTTC. It codes for CASSLGSVAGASRETQYF.

This clone was seen more than once but under ten times. Here the CDR3 reads CSVGREQNTEAFF. DNA of the CDR3: TGCAGCGTGGGGAGGGAGCAGAACACTGAAGCTTTCTTT. The genes are TRBV29-1 and TRBJ1-1; no reliable D call. V lost 6 bases and J lost 1, with 12 bases in between. Germline V gene sequence: CDR1 SQVTM, CDR2 ANQGSEA. The length of the CDR3 is 13 residues.

The rearrangement uses TRBV4-1 and TRBJ1-6, with 8 bases identical to TRBD1. Trimming took 0 bases from V and 9 from J; bases not matched to a gene: 10. This CDR3 comprises 17 residues. Germline CDR1 reads MGHRA; CDR2 reads YSYEKL. The CDR3 here is CASSQDFFGDRGSPLHF. CDR3 coding DNA: TGCGCCAGCAGCCAAGATTTCTTTGGAGACAGGGGTTCACCCCTCCACTTT.

The count of this clone is one. The chain is built from TRBV18 and TRBJ1-4; 8 bases agree with TRBD1. Germline V gene data show CDR1 as KGHSH and CDR2 as LQKENI. The CDR3 totals 15 residues. The V segment lost 3 bases and the J segment 4 bases; nucleotides outside the gene matches: 4. Written as DNA, the CDR3 is TGTGCCAGCTCACCGGGGACAGGTAGTAATGAAAAACTGTTTTTT. This translates into CASSPGTGSNEKLFF.

J is TRBJ1-1 and V is TRBV5-1; 8 nucleotides match TRBD1. Trimming at V came to 4 bases and at J to 1 base, leaving 3 bases not matched to a gene. This CDR3 has 14 amino acids. CDR1 and CDR2 from the germline V gene are SGHRS and YFSETQ. The CDR3 sequence is CASSPGGGNTEAFF. In DNA, the CDR3 is TGCGCCAGCAGCCCAGGGGGCGGGAACACTGAAGCTTTCTTT. Complete variable domain (other parts from reference TRBV5-1 and TRBJ1-1): KAGVTQTPRYLIKTRGQQVTLSCSPISGHRSVSWYQQTPGQGLQFLFEYFSETQRNKGNFPGRFSGRQFSNSRSEMNVSTLELGDSALYLCASSPGGGNTEAFFGQGTRLTVV.

V usage is TRBV7-9 and J usage is TRBJ2-5, with D possibly TRBD2 on 6 matching bases. Looked up from germline, CDR1 is SEHNR and CDR2 is FQNEAQ (reference sequence). The CDR3 length is 14 residues. Trimming left V 6 bases short and J 2 bases short, with 13 bases between. The CDR3 sequence: CASSLTGTQETQYF. In nucleotides, the CDR3 is TGTGCCAGCAGTTTGACCGGGACTCAAGAGACCCAGTACTTC.

This clone was seen just once. The J gene is TRBJ2-2, the V gene TRBV3-1 (or the pseudogene TRBV3-2), with TRBD1 matching over 7 bases. Germline CDR1 reads LGHDT; CDR2 reads YNNKEL (reference sequence). Trimming removed 4 bases from V and 3 bases from J; junction bases left unmatched: 8. This CDR3 spans 16 amino acids. The CDR3 bases are TGTGCCAGCAGCCTTACAGGGGTCTCCCACACCGGGGAGCTGTTTTTT. Translation gives CASSLTGVSHTGELFF.

The chain recombines TRBV5-4 with TRBJ2-1; the D is unclear. Germline V gives CDR1 SGHNT, CDR2 YYREEE (reference sequence). There are 11 residues in the CDR3. V lost 4 bases and J 5 bases, leaving 4 bases between the germline ends. Written as DNA, the CDR3 is TGTGCCAGCAGCCGTGACAATGAGCAGTTCTTC. Translating it yields CASSRDNEQFF. Together with reference TRBV5-4 and TRBJ2-1, the CDR3 gives the full variable domain: ETGVTQSPTHLIKTRGQQVTLRCSSQSGHNTVSWYQQALGQGPQFIFQYYREEENGRGNFPPRFSGLQFPNYSSELNVNALELDDSALYLCASSRDNEQFFGPGTRLTVL.

The gene calls are TRBV2 and TRBJ2-7, with a possible D match to TRBD1 (5 bases). Germline V lookup: CDR1 SNHLY, CDR2 FYNNEI. V was pared by 7 bases and J by 2 bases, with 9 bases between. The CDR3 sequence is 12 residues long. CDR3 nucleotide sequence: TGTGCCAGCATCCTGACAGCCTACGAGCAGTACTTC. Its protein product is CASILTAYEQYF.

V gene TRBV18 combines with J gene TRBJ2-5; 8 nucleotides align to TRBD1. Germline V lookup: CDR1 KGHSH, CDR2 LQKENI. The length of the CDR3 is 15 residues. Trimming at V came to 4 bases and at J to 5 bases, leaving 9 bases not matched to a gene. The CDR3 region has the DNA TGTGCCAGCTCACACCCGGGACAGGCTCGGGAGACCCAGTACTTC. Translation: CASSHPGQARETQYF.

This chain links TRBV2 with TRBJ1-5, with 7 positions matching TRBD1. CDR3 size: 13 residues. After removal of 5 bases from V and 5 bases from J, the junction contained 3 bases not matched to a gene. Germline loops: CDR1 SNHLY, CDR2 FYNNEI. In nucleotides, the CDR3 is TGTGCCAGCAGTTCGACAGGGTATCAGCCCCAGCATTTT. Its protein product is CASSSTGYQPQHF.

The rearrangement uses TRBV7-6 and TRBJ1-2; 8 bases agree with TRBD1. The CDR3 sequence is 12 residues long. Looked up from germline, CDR1 is SGHVS and CDR2 is FNYEAQ. V was pared by 7 bases and J by 7 bases, with 5 bases of the junction left unmatched. CDR3 DNA: TGTGCCAGCACCTCAGGGGGCCGTGGCTACACCTTC. Protein: CASTSGGRGYTF.

V is TRBV6-5 and J is TRBJ2-7; no clear D. This CDR3 has 13 amino acids. Trimming took off 4 bases at V and 1 base at J, with 8 bases between the two ends. Germline CDR1 and CDR2: MNHEY and SVGAGI. The CDR3 protein is CASSLGRSYEQYF. The CDR3 DNA reads TGTGCCAGCAGTTTGGGCCGTTCCTACGAGCAGTACTTC.

J is TRBJ1-4 and V is TRBV27; D is possibly TRBD1 (6 bases). V was pared by 5 bases and J by 3 bases, with 16 bases between. The germline V gene encodes CDR1 MNHEY and CDR2 SMNVEV (reference sequence). This CDR3 has 16 residues. CDR3 loop: CASSSLDSKPNEKLFF. The CDR3 DNA is TGTGCCAGCAGTAGTCTGGACAGCAAGCCTAATGAAAAACTGTTTTTT.

The chain is built from TRBV4-1 and TRBJ2-1, with D unresolved. Looked up from germline, CDR1 is MGHRA and CDR2 is YSYEKL. The V gene lost 1 base and the J gene lost 9 bases, with 13 bases spanning the gap. The CDR3 consists of 14 residues. CDR3 loop: CASSQVAMKREQFF. The DNA of the CDR3 is TGCGCCAGCAGCCAAGTGGCGATGAAGCGTGAGCAGTTCTTC.